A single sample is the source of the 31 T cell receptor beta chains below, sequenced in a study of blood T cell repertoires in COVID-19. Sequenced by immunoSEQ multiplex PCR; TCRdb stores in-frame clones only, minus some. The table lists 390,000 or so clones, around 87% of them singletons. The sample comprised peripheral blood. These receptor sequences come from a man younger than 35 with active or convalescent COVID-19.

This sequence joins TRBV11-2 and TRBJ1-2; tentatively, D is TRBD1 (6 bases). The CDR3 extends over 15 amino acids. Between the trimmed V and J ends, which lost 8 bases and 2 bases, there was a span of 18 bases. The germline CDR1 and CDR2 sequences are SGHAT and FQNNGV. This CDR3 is CASSSEGGGNYGYTF. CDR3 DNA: TGTGCCAGCTCCTCGGAGGGGGGGGGCAACTATGGCTACACCTTC.

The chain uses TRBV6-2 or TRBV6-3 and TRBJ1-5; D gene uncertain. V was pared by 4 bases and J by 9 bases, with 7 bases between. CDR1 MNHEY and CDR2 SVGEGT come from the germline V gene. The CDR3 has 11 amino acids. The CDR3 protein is CASSSSGPQHF. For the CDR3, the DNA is TGTGCCAGCAGTTCGTCAGGGCCCCAGCATTTT.

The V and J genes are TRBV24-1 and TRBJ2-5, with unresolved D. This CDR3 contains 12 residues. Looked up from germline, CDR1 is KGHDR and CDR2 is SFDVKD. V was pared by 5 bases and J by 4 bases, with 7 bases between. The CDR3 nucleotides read TGTGCCACCAGTGCCCCGAGAGAGACCCAGTACTTC. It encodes CATSAPRETQYF.

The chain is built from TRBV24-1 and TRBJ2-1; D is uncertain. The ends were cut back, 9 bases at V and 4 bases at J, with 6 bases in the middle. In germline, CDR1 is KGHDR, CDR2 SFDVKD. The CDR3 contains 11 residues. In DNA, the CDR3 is TGTGCCACCTCGGAGTACAATGAGCAGTTCTTC. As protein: CATSEYNEQFF.

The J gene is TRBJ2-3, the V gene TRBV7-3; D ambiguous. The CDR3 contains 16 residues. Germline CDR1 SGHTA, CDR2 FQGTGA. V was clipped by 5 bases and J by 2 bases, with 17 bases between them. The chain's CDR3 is CASSQQKFIPTDTQYF. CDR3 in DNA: TGTGCCAGCAGCCAACAAAAATTTATTCCCACAGATACGCAGTATTTT.

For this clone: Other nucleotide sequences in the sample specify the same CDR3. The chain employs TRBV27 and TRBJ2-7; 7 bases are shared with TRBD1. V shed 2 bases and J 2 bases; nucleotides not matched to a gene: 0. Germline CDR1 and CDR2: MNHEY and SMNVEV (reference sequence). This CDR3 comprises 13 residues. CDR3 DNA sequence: TGTGCCAGCAGTTTACAGGGGGCCTACGAGCAGTACTTC. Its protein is CASSLQGAYEQYF.

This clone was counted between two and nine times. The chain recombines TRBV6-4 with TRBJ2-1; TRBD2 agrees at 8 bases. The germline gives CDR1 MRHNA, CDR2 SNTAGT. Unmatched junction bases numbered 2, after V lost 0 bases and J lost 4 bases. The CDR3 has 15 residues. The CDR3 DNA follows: TGTGCCAGCAGTGACTCTAGCGGGGTTTACAATGAGCAGTTCTTC. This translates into CASSDSSGVYNEQFF.

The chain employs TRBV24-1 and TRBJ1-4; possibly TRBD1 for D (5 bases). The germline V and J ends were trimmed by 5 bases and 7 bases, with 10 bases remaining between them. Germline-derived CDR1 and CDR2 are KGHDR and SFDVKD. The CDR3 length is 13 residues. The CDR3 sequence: CATSGRGGEKLFF. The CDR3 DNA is TGTGCCACCAGTGGTCGGGGGGGTGAAAAACTGTTTTTT.

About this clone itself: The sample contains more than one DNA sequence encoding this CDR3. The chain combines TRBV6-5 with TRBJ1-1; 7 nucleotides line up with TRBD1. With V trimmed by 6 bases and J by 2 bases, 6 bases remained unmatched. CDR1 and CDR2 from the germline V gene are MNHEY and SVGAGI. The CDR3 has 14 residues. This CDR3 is CASRPGQTNTEAFF. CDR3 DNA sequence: TGTGCCAGCAGGCCGGGACAGACCAACACTGAAGCTTTCTTT.

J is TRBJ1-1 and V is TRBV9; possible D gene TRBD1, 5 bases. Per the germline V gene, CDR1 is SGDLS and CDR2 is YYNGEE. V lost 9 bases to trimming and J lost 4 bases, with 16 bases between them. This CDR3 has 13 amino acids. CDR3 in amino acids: CATSAGVGTEAFF. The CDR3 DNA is TGTGCCACCTCGGCGGGGGTGGGCACTGAAGCTTTCTTT.

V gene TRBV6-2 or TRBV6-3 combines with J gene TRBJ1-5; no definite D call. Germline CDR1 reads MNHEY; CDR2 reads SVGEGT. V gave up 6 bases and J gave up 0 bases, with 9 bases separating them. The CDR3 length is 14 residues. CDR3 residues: CASSPNYSNQPQHF. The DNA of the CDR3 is TGTGCCAGCAGCCCAAACTATAGCAATCAGCCCCAGCATTTT.

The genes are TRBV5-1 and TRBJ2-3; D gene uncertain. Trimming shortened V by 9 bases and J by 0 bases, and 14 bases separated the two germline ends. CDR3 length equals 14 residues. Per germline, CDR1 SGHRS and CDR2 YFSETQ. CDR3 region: CATRPQASTDTQYF. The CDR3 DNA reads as TGCGCCACCCGCCCCCAGGCAAGCACAGATACGCAGTATTTT.

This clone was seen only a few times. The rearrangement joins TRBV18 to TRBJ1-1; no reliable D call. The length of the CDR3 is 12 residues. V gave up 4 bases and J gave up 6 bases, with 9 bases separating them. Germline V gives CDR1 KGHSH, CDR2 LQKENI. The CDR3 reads CASSLNEAEAFF. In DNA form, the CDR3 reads TGTGCCAGCTCACTAAACGAGGCTGAAGCTTTCTTT.

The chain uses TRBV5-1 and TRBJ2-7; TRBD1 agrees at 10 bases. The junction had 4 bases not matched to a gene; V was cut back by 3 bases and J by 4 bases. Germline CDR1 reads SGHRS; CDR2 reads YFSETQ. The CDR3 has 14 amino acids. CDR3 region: CASSSGTGEYEQYF. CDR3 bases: TGCGCCAGCAGCTCAGGGACAGGGGAGTACGAGCAGTACTTC. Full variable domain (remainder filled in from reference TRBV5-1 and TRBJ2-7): KAGVTQTPRYLIKTRGQQVTLSCSPISGHRSVSWYQQTPGQGLQFLFEYFSETQRNKGNFPGRFSGRQFSNSRSEMNVSTLELGDSALYLCASSSGTGEYEQYFGPGTRLTVT.

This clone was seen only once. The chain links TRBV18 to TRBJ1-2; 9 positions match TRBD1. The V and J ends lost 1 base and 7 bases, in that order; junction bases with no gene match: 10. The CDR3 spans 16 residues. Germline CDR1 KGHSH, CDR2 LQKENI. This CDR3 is CASSPLPGQGFSGYTF. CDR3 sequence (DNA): TGTGCCAGCTCACCACTTCCGGGACAGGGTTTCTCTGGCTACACCTTC.

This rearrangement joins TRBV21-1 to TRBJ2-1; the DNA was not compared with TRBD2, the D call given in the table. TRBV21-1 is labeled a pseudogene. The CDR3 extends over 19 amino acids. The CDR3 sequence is CASSSLPSRQREDDNEQFF. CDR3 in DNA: TGTGCCAGCAGCAGCCTACCTAGCCGTCAGCGGGAGGATGACAATGAGCAGTTCTTC.

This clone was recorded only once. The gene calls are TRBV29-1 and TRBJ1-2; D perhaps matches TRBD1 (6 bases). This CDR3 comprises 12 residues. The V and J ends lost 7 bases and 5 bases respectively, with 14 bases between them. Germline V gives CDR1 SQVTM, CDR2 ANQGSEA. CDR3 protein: CSAPGTIYGYTF. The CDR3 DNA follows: TGCAGCGCTCCCGGGACAATATATGGCTACACCTTC.

CDR3 nucleotide sequence: TGTGCCAGCAGCCAACTCTATGGGGGCGGGAGGCTCCACTCCTACAATGAGCAGTTCTTC. Its protein product is CASSQLYGGGRLHSYNEQFF. V gene TRBV14 combines with J gene TRBJ2-1; 8 bases are shared with TRBD2. With 2 bases clipped from V and 0 bases from J, the junction kept 15 bases outside the gene matches. The CDR3 is 20 amino acids. Germline CDR1 reads SGHDN; CDR2 reads FVKESK.

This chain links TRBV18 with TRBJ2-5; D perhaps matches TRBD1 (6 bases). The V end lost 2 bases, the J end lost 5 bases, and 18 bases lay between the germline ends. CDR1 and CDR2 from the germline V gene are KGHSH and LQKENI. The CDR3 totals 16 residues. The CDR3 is CASSPERTAKSETQYF. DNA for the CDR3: TGTGCCAGCTCACCAGAGAGGACAGCTAAAAGCGAGACCCAGTACTTC. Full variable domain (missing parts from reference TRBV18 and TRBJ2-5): NAGVMQNPRHLVRRRGQEARLRCSPMKGHSHVYWYRQLPEEGLKFMVYLQKENIIDESGMPKERFSAEFPKEGPSILRIQQVVRGDSAAYFCASSPERTAKSETQYFGPGTRLLVL.

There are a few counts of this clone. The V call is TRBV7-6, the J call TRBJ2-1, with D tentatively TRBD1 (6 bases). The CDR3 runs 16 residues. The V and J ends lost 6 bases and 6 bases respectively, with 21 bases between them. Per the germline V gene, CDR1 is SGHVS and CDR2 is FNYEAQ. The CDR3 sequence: CASSRGRHRETNEQFF. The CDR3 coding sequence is TGTGCCAGCAGTCGAGGCCGGCACAGGGAAACCAATGAGCAGTTCTTC.

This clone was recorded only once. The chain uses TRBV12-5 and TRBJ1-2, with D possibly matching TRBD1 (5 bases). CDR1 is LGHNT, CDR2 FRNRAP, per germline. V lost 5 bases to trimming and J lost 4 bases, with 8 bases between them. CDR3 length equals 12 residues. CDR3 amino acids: CASGDRAYGYTF. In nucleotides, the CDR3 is TGTGCTAGTGGTGACAGAGCCTATGGCTACACCTTC.

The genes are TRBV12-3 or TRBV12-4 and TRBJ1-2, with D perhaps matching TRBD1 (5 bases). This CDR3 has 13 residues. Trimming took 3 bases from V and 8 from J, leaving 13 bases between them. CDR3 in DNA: TGTGCCAGCAGTTTTGGGGATCAGGGCGGCTACACCTTC. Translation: CASSFGDQGGYTF.

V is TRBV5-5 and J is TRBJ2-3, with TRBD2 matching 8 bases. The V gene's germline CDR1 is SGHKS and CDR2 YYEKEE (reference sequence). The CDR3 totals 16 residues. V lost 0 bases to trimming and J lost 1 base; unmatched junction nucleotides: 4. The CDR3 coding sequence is TGTGCCAGCAGCTTGGCCAATAGCGGGGGCACAGATACGCAGTATTTT. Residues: CASSLANSGGTDTQYF.

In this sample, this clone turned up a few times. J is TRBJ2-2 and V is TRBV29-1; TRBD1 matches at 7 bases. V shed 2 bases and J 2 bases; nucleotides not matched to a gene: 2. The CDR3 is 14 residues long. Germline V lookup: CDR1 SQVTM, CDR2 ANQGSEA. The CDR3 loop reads CSVERQGNTGELFF. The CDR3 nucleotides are TGCAGCGTTGAAAGACAGGGTAACACCGGGGAGCTGTTTTTT.

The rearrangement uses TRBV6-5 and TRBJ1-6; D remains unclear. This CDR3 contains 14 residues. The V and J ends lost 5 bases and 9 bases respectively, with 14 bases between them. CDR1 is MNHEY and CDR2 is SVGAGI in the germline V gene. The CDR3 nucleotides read TGTGCCAGCAGTCCCTTCACAAGTGGTTCACCCCTCCACTTT. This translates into CASSPFTSGSPLHF.

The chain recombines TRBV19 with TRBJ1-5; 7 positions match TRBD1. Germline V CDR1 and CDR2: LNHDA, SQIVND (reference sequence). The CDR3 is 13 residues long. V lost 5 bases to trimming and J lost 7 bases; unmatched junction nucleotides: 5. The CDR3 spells CASSLQGLQPQHF. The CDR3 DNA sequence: TGTGCCAGTAGTTTACAGGGGCTCCAGCCCCAGCATTTT.

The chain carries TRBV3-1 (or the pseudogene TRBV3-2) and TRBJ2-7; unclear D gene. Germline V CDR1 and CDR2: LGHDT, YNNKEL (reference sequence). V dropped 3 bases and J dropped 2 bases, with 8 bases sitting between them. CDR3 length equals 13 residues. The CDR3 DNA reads TGTGCCAGCAGCCATGCGGAGCCCTACGAGCAGTACTTC. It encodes CASSHAEPYEQYF.

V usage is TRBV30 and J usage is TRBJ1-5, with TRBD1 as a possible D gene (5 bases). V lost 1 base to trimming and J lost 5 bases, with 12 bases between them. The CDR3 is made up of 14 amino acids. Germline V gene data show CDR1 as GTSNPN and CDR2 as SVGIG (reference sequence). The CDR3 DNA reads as TGTGCCTGGAGTGCTGACAGTGCCTATCAGCCCCAGCATTTT. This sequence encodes CAWSADSAYQPQHF.

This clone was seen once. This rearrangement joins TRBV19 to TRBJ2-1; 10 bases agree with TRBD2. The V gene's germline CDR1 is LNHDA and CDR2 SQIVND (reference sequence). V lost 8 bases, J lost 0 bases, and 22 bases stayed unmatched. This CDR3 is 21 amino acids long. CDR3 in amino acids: CASLPDRDLVAGGSSYNEQFF. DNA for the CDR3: TGTGCCAGTCTCCCCGACAGGGATTTGGTAGCGGGGGGAAGCTCCTACAATGAGCAGTTCTTC. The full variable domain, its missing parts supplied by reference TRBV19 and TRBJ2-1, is DGGITQSPKYLFRKEGQNVTLSCEQNLNHDAMYWYRQDPGQGLRLIYYSQIVNDFQKGDIAEGYSVSREKKESFPLTVTSAQKNPTAFYLCASLPDRDLVAGGSSYNEQFFGPGTRLTVL.

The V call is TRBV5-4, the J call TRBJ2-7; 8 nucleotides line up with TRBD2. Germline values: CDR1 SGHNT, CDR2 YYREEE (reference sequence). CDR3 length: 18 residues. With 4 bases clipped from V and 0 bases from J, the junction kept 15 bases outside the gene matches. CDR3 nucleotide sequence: TGTGCCAGCAGCATAAGACCGGGACTAGGCTCGAGCTCCTACGAGCAGTACTTC. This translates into CASSIRPGLGSSSYEQYF. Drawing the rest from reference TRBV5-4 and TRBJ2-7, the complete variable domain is ETGVTQSPTHLIKTRGQQVTLRCSSQSGHNTVSWYQQALGQGPQFIFQYYREEENGRGNFPPRFSGLQFPNYSSELNVNALELDDSALYLCASSIRPGLGSSSYEQYFGPGTRLTVT.

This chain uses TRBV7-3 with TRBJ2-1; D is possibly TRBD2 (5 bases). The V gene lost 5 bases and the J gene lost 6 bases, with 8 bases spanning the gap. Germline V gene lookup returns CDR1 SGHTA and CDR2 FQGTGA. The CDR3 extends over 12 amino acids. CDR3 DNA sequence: TGTGCCAGCAGCCGCCGGGGCAATGAGCAGTTCTTC. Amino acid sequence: CASSRRGNEQFF.